These 27 T cell receptor beta chains were sequenced from one sample in a study of blood T cell repertoires in COVID-19 (dated by TCRdb to the early 2020s). The library was prepared using the immunoSEQ multiplex PCR assay. Drawn from immuneACCESS, this table holds only the in-frame rearrangements with V and J called that TCRdb kept. Clones are partly lost; checked studies trace under half to an unresolved V gene and leave the rest unexplained. Across this sample there are some 270,000 clones, with approximately 84% seen only once. 15% to 19% of the sample is in the top ten clones. The material sequenced was peripheral blood. The receptors were gathered from an older person with COVID-19, enrolled during active disease.

This clone showed up just a few times. The V gene is TRBV7-2, the J gene TRBJ2-3, with TRBD2 identical over 8 bases. This CDR3 has 16 amino acids. V lost 5 bases to trimming and J lost 8 bases; unmatched junction nucleotides: 15. Per germline, CDR1 SGHTA and CDR2 FQGNSA. CDR3 sequence: CASSPLWRSGSGTQYF. In DNA form, the CDR3 reads TGTGCCAGCAGCCCCCTATGGAGAAGCGGGAGTGGTACGCAGTATTTT.

The V call is TRBV10-3, the J call TRBJ1-3, with D perhaps TRBD1 (6 bases). Looked up from germline, CDR1 is ENHRY and CDR2 is SYGVKD. Trimming stripped 4 bases from V and 1 base from J, with 8 bases between. The CDR3 contains 14 residues. The CDR3 nucleotides read TGTGCCATCAGTGGGCAGGGGTCTGGAAACACCATATATTTT. It encodes CAISGQGSGNTIYF.

This clone was counted once. This chain connects TRBV5-6 to TRBJ1-5; possibly TRBD1 for D (6 bases). The CDR3 loop spans 13 amino acids. CDR1 is SGHDT, CDR2 YYEEEE, per germline. Trimming cost V 5 bases and J 3 bases, with 9 bases left between them. The CDR3 bases are TGTGCCAGCAGTACAGGGCTCAATCAGCCCCAGCATTTT. Translation: CASSTGLNQPQHF.

The rearrangement joins TRBV28 to TRBJ1-6; D possibly corresponds to TRBD1 (6 bases). Germline CDR1 MDHEN, CDR2 SYDVKM. CDR3 length: 14 amino acids. The germline V and J ends were trimmed by 6 bases and 7 bases, with 13 bases remaining between them. CDR3 residues: CASSPGTPNSPLHF. The CDR3 DNA sequence: TGTGCCAGCAGCCCCGGGACACCAAATTCACCCCTCCACTTT. Based on the CDR3 plus reference TRBV28 and TRBJ1-6, the full variable domain is DVKVTQSSRYLVKRTGEKVFLECVQDMDHENMFWYRQDPGLGLRLIYFSYDVKMKEKGDIPEGYSVSREKKERFSLILESASTNQTSMYLCASSPGTPNSPLHFGNGTRLTVT.

CDR3 in amino acids: CASSLPGSLYEQYF. CDR3 DNA sequence: TGTGCCAGCAGTTTACCAGGGTCCCTGTACGAGCAGTACTTC. The chain employs TRBV28 and TRBJ2-7; D possibly corresponds to TRBD1 (5 bases). Deletions cut 2 bases from V and 4 bases from J, with 12 bases between. The CDR3 runs to 14 residues. CDR1 is MDHEN, CDR2 SYDVKM, per germline.

This clone was observed many times. The rearrangement links TRBV10-3 to TRBJ2-1; 9 bases align to TRBD2. Germline loops: CDR1 ENHRY, CDR2 SYGVKD. This CDR3 has 13 amino acids. V lost 9 bases to trimming and J lost 7 bases; unmatched junction nucleotides: 7. The CDR3 sequence: CAILAGEGNEQFF. CDR3 DNA: TGTGCCATTTTAGCGGGAGAAGGAAATGAGCAGTTCTTC.

The rearrangement uses TRBV19 and TRBJ2-7; unclear D gene. The CDR3 consists of 13 residues. In germline, CDR1 is LNHDA, CDR2 SQIVND (reference sequence). Trimming removed 5 bases from V and 7 bases from J, with 15 bases in between. CDR3 DNA sequence: TGTGCCAGTAGTCCCTCTCCGAGAGTGGAGCAGTACTTC. Its protein is CASSPSPRVEQYF.

The V and J genes are TRBV3-1 (or the pseudogene TRBV3-2) and TRBJ2-7; D is undetermined. V was clipped by 1 base and J by 3 bases, with 4 bases between them. Germline V CDR1 and CDR2: LGHDT, YNNKEL (reference sequence). The CDR3 is 12 residues long. As DNA, the CDR3 is TGTGCCAGCAGCCAAGTTAACTACGAGCAGTACTTC. Residues: CASSQVNYEQYF.

The chain combines TRBV5-4 with TRBJ2-7, with 12 bases identical to TRBD2. The CDR3 length is 18 residues. CDR1 and CDR2 (germline): SGHNT, YYREEE (reference sequence). With V trimmed by 0 bases and J by 4 bases, 11 bases remained unmatched. The CDR3 sequence: CASSLGGRRGLAGYEQYF. In DNA, the CDR3 is TGTGCCAGCAGCTTGGGCGGTCGGCGAGGACTAGCGGGGTACGAGCAGTACTTC.

Here the CDR3 reads CASSVVGAEDTQYF. The CDR3, as DNA: TGTGCCAGCAGCGTAGTGGGGGCGGAAGATACGCAGTATTTT. V gene TRBV9 combines with J gene TRBJ2-3; maybe TRBD1 (6 bases). Deletions cut 0 bases from V and 5 bases from J, with 10 bases between. This CDR3 has 14 residues. Germline V gives CDR1 SGDLS, CDR2 YYNGEE.

The rearrangement uses TRBV19 and TRBJ1-6, with D hard to call. The germline CDR1 and CDR2 sequences are LNHDA and SQIVND (reference sequence). The CDR3 length is 14 residues. The V and J ends lost 4 bases and 7 bases respectively, with 11 bases between them. The CDR3 sequence: CASSNGRENSPLHF. The CDR3 DNA reads TGTGCCAGTAGTAACGGGCGGGAAAATTCACCCCTCCACTTT.

The chain joins TRBV14 to TRBJ1-1; tentatively, D is TRBD1 (6 bases). Germline assignment: CDR1 SGHDN and CDR2 FVKESK. The V end was cut by 6 bases, the J end by 4 bases, with 21 bases between. The CDR3 spans 16 residues. CDR3 sequence reads: CASSKDWGGSGTEAFF. The CDR3 DNA is TGTGCCAGCAGTAAAGATTGGGGGGGCTCGGGCACTGAAGCTTTCTTT.

This clone came up many times. This chain uses TRBV19 with TRBJ2-2; D not resolved. This CDR3 comprises 11 residues. The V end was cut by 4 bases, the J end by 6 bases, with 3 bases between. Germline V gene data show CDR1 as LNHDA and CDR2 as SQIVND (reference sequence). The CDR3 reads CASSRAGELFF. The CDR3, as DNA: TGTGCCAGTAGTAGAGCCGGGGAGCTGTTTTTT.

In this sample, this clone turned up a few times. The chain has TRBV2 and TRBJ2-3, with TRBD1 identical over 8 bases. Germline CDR1 and CDR2: SNHLY and FYNNEI. V shed 1 base and J 0 bases; nucleotides not matched to a gene: 6. This CDR3 contains 17 residues. The CDR3 coding sequence is TGTGCCAGCAGTGAAGACGTTGGGGACAGGAGCACAGATACGCAGTATTTT. The encoded protein is CASSEDVGDRSTDTQYF.

This clone was counted between two and nine times. The chain recombines TRBV29-1 with TRBJ2-2; 10 bases fit TRBD1. The germline V gene encodes CDR1 SQVTM and CDR2 ANQGSEA. The CDR3 consists of 14 residues. The V gene end was trimmed by 8 bases and the J gene end by 2 bases; junction bases not matched to a gene: 5. The CDR3 loop is CSFGQGVNTGELFF. The CDR3 bases are TGCAGCTTCGGACAGGGGGTTAACACCGGGGAGCTGTTTTTT.

The rearrangement joins TRBV9 to TRBJ1-5, with 7 bases that match TRBD1. This CDR3 is built from 15 residues. Germline assignment: CDR1 SGDLS and CDR2 YYNGEE. The V segment lost 6 bases and the J segment 6 bases; nucleotides outside the gene matches: 12. CDR3 sequence (DNA): TGTGCCAGCATCCGGGGTGAGGGGGCTAGTCAGCCCCAGCATTTT. Translating gives CASIRGEGASQPQHF.

This clone was recorded only once. The genes are TRBV9 and TRBJ2-3; 7 bases line up with TRBD1. The CDR3 sequence is 11 residues long. CDR1 and CDR2 from the germline V gene are SGDLS and YYNGEE. The V and J ends lost 5 bases and 8 bases, in that order; junction bases with no gene match: 2. As DNA, the CDR3 is TGTGCCAGCAGTCCAGGGGGTACGCAGTATTTT. This gives the protein CASSPGGTQYF.

The chain carries TRBV4-3 and TRBJ2-7; maybe TRBD2 (6 bases). Deletions cut 3 bases from V and 7 bases from J, with 10 bases between. The CDR3 spans 12 residues. Germline CDR1 LGHNA, CDR2 YSLEER. Here the CDR3 reads CASSQDRGEQYF. CDR3 in DNA: TGCGCCAGCAGCCAGGACCGGGGGGAGCAGTACTTC.

The chain is built from TRBV28 and TRBJ1-6, with 11 bases fitting TRBD1. The CDR3 sequence is 16 residues long. Germline V CDR1 and CDR2: MDHEN, SYDVKM. With 5 bases clipped from V and 6 bases from J, the junction kept 6 bases outside the gene matches. The CDR3 protein is CASSRRDRGANSPLHF. The CDR3 DNA sequence: TGTGCCAGCAGTCGCCGGGACAGGGGGGCTAATTCACCCCTCCACTTT.

The chain employs TRBV28 and TRBJ1-3; TRBD1 matches at 7 bases. J lost 4 bases, V lost 6 bases, and 9 bases had no gene match. CDR3 length equals 15 residues. Per germline, CDR1 MDHEN and CDR2 SYDVKM. The CDR3 sequence is CASSPPGQPGNTIYF. Written as DNA, the CDR3 is TGTGCCAGCAGCCCGCCGGGACAGCCCGGAAACACCATATATTTT.

CDR3: CASSLRLVSGEKETQYF. As DNA, the CDR3 is TGTGCCAGCAGCTTGAGGTTGGTTAGCGGCGAAAAAGAGACCCAGTACTTC. V is TRBV7-9 and J is TRBJ2-5, with D tentatively TRBD2 (6 bases). Trimming left V 3 bases short and J 3 bases short, with 20 bases between. CDR1 and CDR2 (germline): SEHNR, FQNEAQ (reference sequence). This CDR3 has 17 amino acids.

V is TRBV6-1 and J is TRBJ2-7; TRBD1 might be the D (6 bases). Per the germline V gene, CDR1 is MNHNS and CDR2 is SASEGT. Trimming removed 3 bases at V and 5 bases at J, with 11 bases between. The CDR3 extends over 13 amino acids. The DNA of the CDR3 is TGTGCCAGCAGTGAGTCATACAGGGACGAGCAGTACTTC. As protein: CASSESYRDEQYF.

The chain uses TRBV7-2 and TRBJ2-5; 12 nucleotides line up with TRBD2. The CDR3 covers 15 residues. V trimming: 5 bases; J trimming: 8 bases; junction bases outside the gene matches: 9. The germline V gene encodes CDR1 SGHTA and CDR2 FQGNSA. The CDR3 reads CASSLLAGGPHTQYF. The CDR3 nucleotides read TGTGCCAGCAGCCTACTAGCGGGAGGACCTCATACCCAGTACTTC. Using reference TRBV7-2 and TRBJ2-5 for the parts outside the CDR3, the full variable domain is GAGVSQSPSNKVTEKGKDVELRCDPISGHTALYWYRQSLGQGLEFLIYFQGNSAPDKSGLPSDRFSAERTGGSVSTLTIQRTQQEDSAVYLCASSLLAGGPHTQYFGPGTRLLVL.

The chain employs TRBV11-2 and TRBJ1-5; D is ambiguous. Germline V gene lookup returns CDR1 SGHAT and CDR2 FQNNGV. V lost 2 bases and J lost 7, with 12 bases in between. CDR3 length equals 14 residues. The CDR3 reads CASSLTFGRQPQHF. The DNA for the CDR3 is TGTGCCAGCAGCTTAACCTTCGGGAGGCAGCCCCAGCATTTT. The full variable domain, in which reference TRBV11-2 and TRBJ1-5 provide the parts outside the CDR3, is EAGVAQSPRYKIIEKRQSVAFWCNPISGHATLYWYQQILGQGPKLLIQFQNNGVVDDSQLPKDRFSAERLKGVDSTLKIQPAKLEDSAVYLCASSLTFGRQPQHFGDGTRLSIL.

The V call is TRBV11-2, the J call TRBJ2-7; 7 bases line up with TRBD1. Looked up from germline, CDR1 is SGHAT and CDR2 is FQNNGV. The junction had 6 bases not matched to a gene; V was cut back by 5 bases and J by 2 bases. The CDR3 consists of 14 residues. This chain's CDR3 is CASSPTGTAYEQYF. DNA of the CDR3: TGTGCCAGCAGCCCGACAGGGACCGCCTACGAGCAGTACTTC.

The V and J genes are TRBV11-2 and TRBJ1-2; a weak D match, TRBD1 (5 bases). The CDR3 sequence is 15 residues long. With 0 bases removed from V and 5 bases from J, the gap between germline ends came to 13 bases. CDR1 and CDR2 from the germline V gene are SGHAT and FQNNGV. The CDR3 DNA sequence: TGTGCCAGCAGCTTAGATCCCCAGGGCGTGTATGGCTACACCTTC. Amino acid sequence: CASSLDPQGVYGYTF.

This clone was seen once. This chain uses TRBV3-1 (or the pseudogene TRBV3-2) with TRBJ2-6, with no clear D. Trimming removed 0 bases from V and 4 bases from J, with 13 bases in between. CDR3 length: 17 amino acids. CDR1 and CDR2 from the germline V gene are LGHDT and YNNKEL (reference sequence). The DNA for the CDR3 is TGTGCCAGCAGCCAAGACCGAGGCCCATACGGGGCCAACGTCCTGACTTTC. The encoded protein is CASSQDRGPYGANVLTF.